The sequence of this T cell receptor (beta chain) was determined in a study of blood T cell repertoires in COVID-19. Study as a whole: PBMCs, B-cell-depleted T cells, or T cells were the source of the cDNA or gDNA that made up the material.

The table came from immunoSEQ multiplex PCR; TCRdb's copy has only in-frame clones and leaves some out. This table has about 340,000 clones, more than 90% appearing once. This CDR3 region has 16 residues. Trimming took 1 base from V and 4 from J, leaving 14 bases between them. CDR1 and CDR2 from the germline V gene are LNHDA and SQIVND (reference sequence). This chain links TRBV19 with TRBJ1-5; D remains ambiguous. This TCR came from a woman aged 25 to 39 who had recovered from COVID-19. Sample: PBMCs or T cells enriched from blood (not recorded which). The CDR3 spells CASSIVSPPRNQPQHF. The CDR3 DNA reads as TGTGCCAGTAGTATAGTCTCCCCACCTAGGAATCAGCCCCAGCATTTT.